The 32 T cell receptor beta chains below were found in one sample sequenced in a study of radiotherapy plus CTLA-4 blockade in lung cancer. TCRdb's table, derived via immunoSEQ multiplex PCR, lists solely in-frame clones and lacks some. The table includes 60,000 to 70,000 clones, 70% to 80% detected once. The input for sequencing was peripheral blood, taken from a patient treated with radiotherapy plus ipilimumab. The receptors originated from a human donor with non-small cell lung cancer who had a complete response to radiotherapy plus ipilimumab.

This clone was seen a single time. The chain links TRBV7-8 to TRBJ1-1, with D possibly TRBD1 on 6 matching bases. Germline-derived CDR1 and CDR2 are SGHVS and FQNEAQ. This CDR3 region has 13 residues. Trimming pared 1 base from V and 11 bases from J, leaving 14 bases between. The CDR3 reads CASSLGDTFRAFF. DNA of the CDR3: TGTGCCAGCAGCTTAGGGGACACCTTCCGGGCTTTCTTT. The variable domain in full, with the rest retrieved from reference TRBV7-8 and TRBJ1-1, is GAGVSQSPRYKVAKRGQDVALRCDPISGHVSLFWYQQALGQGPEFLTYFQNEAQLDKSGLPSDRFFAERPEGSVSTLKIQRTQQEDSAVYLCASSLGDTFRAFFGQGTRLTVV.

This clone has just one count. The rearrangement links TRBV19 to TRBJ1-5; D is unclear. The CDR3 consists of 14 residues. With 10 bases removed from V and 0 bases from J, the gap between germline ends came to 13 bases. Germline V CDR1 and CDR2: LNHDA, SQIVND (reference sequence). The CDR3 DNA reads as TGTGCCACCCGGGGTTCTGCTAGCAATCAGCCCCAGCATTTT. It codes for CATRGSASNQPQHF.

The V and J genes are TRBV9 and TRBJ2-2; 8 bases line up with TRBD1. The germline gives CDR1 SGDLS, CDR2 YYNGEE. The CDR3 spans 15 residues. V shed 4 bases, J shed 5 bases, and the junction held 7 bases outside the gene matches. The CDR3 spells CASSPRQGSTGELFF. CDR3 sequence (DNA): TGTGCCAGCAGCCCCAGACAGGGGAGTACCGGGGAGCTGTTTTTT.

This chain connects TRBV13 to TRBJ2-3; TRBD2 might be the D (6 bases). Germline CDR1 reads PRHDT; CDR2 reads FYEKMQ (reference sequence). This CDR3 is built from 14 residues. The ends were cut back, 5 bases at V and 8 bases at J, with 17 bases in the middle. The CDR3 region has the DNA TGTGCCAGCAGCCCCTACACGGAGGGCCGTACGCAGTATTTT. It yields the protein CASSPYTEGRTQYF.

V is TRBV12-5 and J is TRBJ2-2; D unclear. CDR3 length: 13 residues. V dropped 1 base and J dropped 4 bases, with 4 bases sitting between them. Germline V gene data show CDR1 as LGHNT and CDR2 as FRNRAP. CDR3 coding DNA: TGTGCTAGTGGTTTGGATTTCACCGGGGAGCTGTTTTTT. Protein sequence: CASGLDFTGELFF.

This chain joins TRBV9 and TRBJ1-2; 9 bases line up with TRBD1. V shed 7 bases, J shed 4 bases, and the junction held 11 bases outside the gene matches. CDR1 and CDR2 (germline): SGDLS, YYNGEE. The CDR3 is made up of 15 amino acids. The CDR3 reads CASHGQGRGSYGYTF. CDR3 nucleotide sequence: TGTGCCAGCCACGGACAGGGGAGGGGATCCTATGGCTACACCTTC.

Note on this clone: At the DNA level, this CDR3 is encoded by other sequences in the same sample as well. The rearrangement joins TRBV27 to TRBJ1-5; tentatively, D is TRBD1 (5 bases). Germline V gene data show CDR1 as MNHEY and CDR2 as SMNVEV (reference sequence). Trimming pared 8 bases from V and 4 bases from J, leaving 24 bases between. The CDR3 has 17 amino acids. CDR3 residues: CASRGGSGFGRNQPQHF. DNA of the CDR3: TGTGCCAGCCGGGGGGGGTCGGGGTTTGGGAGAAATCAGCCCCAGCATTTT.

This clone was seen only a few times. This chain joins TRBV5-1 and TRBJ2-7; possibly TRBD1 for D (5 bases). Germline V gene data show CDR1 as SGHRS and CDR2 as YFSETQ. The V end was cut by 4 bases, the J end by 0 bases, with 11 bases between. This CDR3 is 14 amino acids long. CDR3 sequence: CASSKDSNSYEQYF. CDR3 in DNA: TGCGCCAGCAGCAAAGACAGTAACTCCTACGAGCAGTACTTC.

The chain carries TRBV7-9 and TRBJ2-1, with D perhaps TRBD1 (6 bases). The germline gives CDR1 SEHNR, CDR2 FQNEAQ (reference sequence). The CDR3 totals 16 residues. V was trimmed by 5 bases and J by 4 bases, leaving 18 bases between them. This chain's CDR3 is CASSGGQGIFYNEQFF. DNA of the CDR3: TGTGCCAGCAGCGGTGGGCAGGGGATCTTTTACAATGAGCAGTTCTTC.

The rearrangement links TRBV20-1 to TRBJ2-5; D is ambiguous. CDR1 DFQATT and CDR2 SNEGSKA come from the germline V gene (reference sequence). This CDR3 has 11 residues. Trimming removed 5 bases at V and 4 bases at J, with 8 bases between. The CDR3 region has the DNA TGCAGTGCTCGGGTACGAGAGACCCAGTACTTC. Its protein product is CSARVRETQYF.

This chain connects TRBV27 to TRBJ1-6; D not resolved. CDR3 size: 13 residues. The germline V and J ends were trimmed by 4 bases and 4 bases, with 5 bases remaining between them. Germline assignment: CDR1 MNHEY and CDR2 SMNVEV (reference sequence). The CDR3 sequence is CASSSGYNSPLHF. CDR3 nucleotide sequence: TGTGCCAGCAGTTCCGGGTATAATTCACCCCTCCACTTT.

The chain carries TRBV28 and TRBJ2-7; D is perhaps TRBD2 (5 bases). The CDR3 is 14 amino acids. Germline lookup yields CDR1 MDHEN and CDR2 SYDVKM. The CDR3, as DNA: TGTTCCAGCAGTTCATACCCCGGGGTCCGCGAGCAGTACGTC. Translated: CSSSSYPGVREQYV.

In nucleotides, the CDR3 is TGTGCTAGTGGCCTGGGCGGGGGGAACTCTGGAAACACCATATATTTT. Translating it yields CASGLGGGNSGNTIYF. The J gene is TRBJ1-3, the V gene TRBV12-5, with D possibly TRBD1 on 5 matching bases. The CDR3 is 16 amino acids. Germline-derived CDR1 and CDR2 are LGHNT and FRNRAP. Trimming shortened V by 6 bases and J by 0 bases, and 15 bases separated the two germline ends.

The chain employs TRBV7-2 and TRBJ2-2; D call uncertain. V was shortened by 4 bases and J by 3 bases, with 12 bases between the two germline ends. The CDR3 length is 15 residues. The germline gives CDR1 SGHTA, CDR2 FQGNSA. As DNA, the CDR3 is TGTGCCAGCAGCTCCCCGGCTGGCTACACCGGGGAGCTGTTTTTT. Translating gives CASSSPAGYTGELFF.

The V and J genes are TRBV7-2 and TRBJ2-7, with a tentative D call TRBD1 (5 bases). V was shortened by 7 bases and J by 5 bases, with 15 bases between the two germline ends. This CDR3 has 13 amino acids. CDR1 and CDR2 from the germline V gene are SGHTA and FQGNSA. CDR3 in amino acids: CASTSLGAHEQYF. The CDR3 DNA reads as TGTGCCAGCACCTCTTTAGGGGCCCACGAGCAGTACTTC.

This clone was detected only a few times. The chain uses TRBV11-3 and TRBJ1-5; unclear D gene. Germline-derived CDR1 and CDR2 are SGHNT and YENEEA. The length of the CDR3 is 13 residues. The germline V and J ends were trimmed by 2 bases and 5 bases, with 7 bases remaining between them. The CDR3, as DNA: TGTGCCAGCAGCTTATCGACGGATCAGCCCCAGCATTTT. Amino acid sequence: CASSLSTDQPQHF.

The gene calls are TRBV5-1 and TRBJ2-6; 7 nucleotides align to TRBD2. Germline assignment: CDR1 SGHRS and CDR2 YFSETQ. Trimming cost V 7 bases and J 1 base; bases outside gene matches: 14. The CDR3 has 18 amino acids. The CDR3 region is CASSELAGVTSGANVLTF. In nucleotides, the CDR3 is TGCGCCAGCTCCGAACTTGCGGGGGTGACTTCTGGGGCCAACGTCCTGACTTTC.

The chain recombines TRBV27 with TRBJ2-1; D ambiguous. CDR3 size: 14 residues. V was clipped by 3 bases and J by 5 bases, with 11 bases between them. Germline CDR1 MNHEY, CDR2 SMNVEV (reference sequence). CDR3 loop: CASSFSTPNNEQFF. In DNA form, the CDR3 reads TGTGCCAGCAGTTTCTCGACTCCGAACAATGAGCAGTTCTTC.

For this clone: Compared with germline, one end of the junction differs, possibly owing to a read error. The CDR3 reads CASNLMERNTEAFF. The DNA for the CDR3 is TGTGCCAGCAACTTAATGGAGAGGAACACTGAAGCTTTCTTT. The chain links TRBV7-9 to TRBJ1-1; no definite D call. The CDR3 has 14 amino acids. The germline gives CDR1 SEHNR, CDR2 FQNEAQ (reference sequence).

V is TRBV11-3 and J is TRBJ2-2, with D perhaps TRBD1 (5 bases). The germline V gene encodes CDR1 SGHNT and CDR2 YENEEA. CDR3 length: 14 amino acids. V was clipped by 10 bases and J by 1 base, with 13 bases between them. This chain's CDR3 is CATAQRGNTGELFF. Written as DNA, the CDR3 is TGTGCCACCGCCCAAAGGGGGAACACCGGGGAGCTGTTTTTT.

The V gene is TRBV5-1, the J gene TRBJ1-1, with 8 bases lining up with TRBD1. CDR3 length: 14 amino acids. V was pared by 0 bases and J by 6 bases, with 4 bases of the junction left unmatched. Germline lookup yields CDR1 SGHRS and CDR2 YFSETQ. CDR3 bases: TGCGCCAGCAGCTTGGAGACCAGGGGGCCTGAAGCTTTCTTT. It encodes CASSLETRGPEAFF.

The chain recombines TRBV19 with TRBJ1-5; D unresolved. CDR1 and CDR2 from the germline V gene are LNHDA and SQIVND (reference sequence). The CDR3 contains 16 residues. Trimming removed 3 bases from V and 0 bases from J, with 12 bases in between. CDR3 coding DNA: TGTGCCAGTAGTATCCCCAGCTATCCTAGCAATCAGCCCCAGCATTTT. It yields the protein CASSIPSYPSNQPQHF.

CDR3 sequence reads: CASTRDSYNEQFF. CDR3 sequence (DNA): TGTGCCAGCACGCGCGACTCCTACAATGAGCAGTTCTTC. V gene TRBV11-3 combines with J gene TRBJ2-1; D ambiguous. Per the germline V gene, CDR1 is SGHNT and CDR2 is YENEEA. The CDR3 is 13 residues long. V lost 7 bases and J lost 0, with 7 bases in between.

The V call is TRBV6-5, the J call TRBJ2-7; 9 bases are a match to TRBD1. The V gene's germline CDR1 is MNHEY and CDR2 SVGAGI. The V gene end was trimmed by 7 bases and the J gene end by 4 bases; junction bases not matched to a gene: 8. The CDR3 is made up of 14 amino acids. The CDR3 loop reads CASNPGQGFYEQYF. The CDR3, as DNA: TGTGCCAGCAACCCGGGACAGGGATTTTACGAGCAGTACTTC.

V gene TRBV11-2 combines with J gene TRBJ1-2; 10 bases agree with TRBD1. This CDR3 has 16 residues. V shed 1 base, J shed 4 bases, and the junction held 6 bases outside the gene matches. Germline values: CDR1 SGHAT, CDR2 FQNNGV. The CDR3 DNA follows: TGTGCCAGCAGCTTAGCCCTCCGGGACAGGGGCTATGGCTACACCTTC. Its translation is CASSLALRDRGYGYTF.

The CDR3 DNA follows: TGCGCCAGCAGCCGCCCTGGACAGGGGGCGGGTACTGAAGCTTTCTTT. Protein product: CASSRPGQGAGTEAFF. The chain combines TRBV5-1 with TRBJ1-1, with TRBD1 matching 11 bases. This CDR3 contains 16 residues. V trimming: 4 bases; J trimming: 5 bases; junction bases outside the gene matches: 10. Looked up from germline, CDR1 is SGHRS and CDR2 is YFSETQ.

This chain uses TRBV21-1 with TRBJ2-5; TRBD1, the table's D call, was not compared with the DNA. TRBV21-1 is a listed pseudogene. This CDR3 has 14 amino acids. CDR3 amino acids: CASSRERQGETQYF. DNA of the CDR3: TGTGCCAGCAGCAGGGAAAGACAGGGAGAGACCCAGTACTTC.

The chain has TRBV11-3 and TRBJ2-2; weak D call: TRBD2 (7 bases). The V end was cut by 5 bases, the J end by 5 bases, with 12 bases between. The CDR3 sequence is 14 residues long. Germline CDR1 reads SGHNT; CDR2 reads YENEEA. CDR3 loop: CASSPKGGTGELFF. The CDR3 DNA is TGTGCCAGCAGCCCAAAGGGGGGGACCGGGGAGCTGTTTTTT. Together with reference TRBV11-3 and TRBJ2-2, the CDR3 gives the full variable domain: EAGVVQSPRYKIIEKKQPVAFWCNPISGHNTLYWYLQNLGQGPELLIRYENEEAVDDSQLPKDRFSAERLKGVDSTLKIQPAELGDSAVYLCASSPKGGTGELFFGEGSRLTVL.

This clone was recorded once. This sequence joins TRBV5-1 and TRBJ2-1; 7 nucleotides agree with TRBD1. The germline V gene has CDR1 SGHRS and CDR2 YFSETQ. The CDR3 runs to 16 residues. Trimming removed 4 bases from V and 2 bases from J; junction bases left unmatched: 9. The DNA of the CDR3 is TGCGCCAGCAGCCCGGAGTCCGGACAGGCCTACAATGAGCAGTTCTTC. It encodes CASSPESGQAYNEQFF.

V and J are TRBV18 and TRBJ1-5, with 7 bases matching TRBD1. CDR1 and CDR2 from the germline V gene are KGHSH and LQKENI. V gave up 2 bases and J gave up 3 bases; unmatched junction bases: 13. This CDR3 region has 18 residues. CDR3 coding DNA: TGTGCCAGCTCACCAATTCAGTCGACAGGGAGTGACAATCAGCCCCAGCATTTT. As protein: CASSPIQSTGSDNQPQHF. Variable domain in full (rest from reference TRBV18 and TRBJ1-5): NAGVMQNPRHLVRRRGQEARLRCSPMKGHSHVYWYRQLPEEGLKFMVYLQKENIIDESGMPKERFSAEFPKEGPSILRIQQVVRGDSAAYFCASSPIQSTGSDNQPQHFGDGTRLSIL.

J is TRBJ2-5 and V is TRBV30; TRBD2 matches at 7 bases. J lost 0 bases, V lost 0 bases, and 4 bases had no gene match. From germline, CDR1 is GTSNPN and CDR2 SVGIG (reference sequence). This CDR3 is built from 15 residues. The CDR3 DNA reads as TGTGCCTGGAGTGTAGGGCGGGGGTACCAAGAGACCCAGTACTTC. Encoded protein: CAWSVGRGYQETQYF. Using reference TRBV30 and TRBJ2-5 for the parts outside the CDR3, the full variable domain is SQTIHQWPATLVQPVGSPLSLECTVEGTSNPNLYWYRQAAGRGLQLLFYSVGIGQISSEVPQNLSASRPQDRQFILSSKKLLLSDSGFYLCAWSVGRGYQETQYFGPGTRLLVL.

The rearrangement joins TRBV7-9 to TRBJ2-2; D unresolved. V was pared by 3 bases and J by 6 bases, with 2 bases between. The germline V gene has CDR1 SEHNR and CDR2 FQNEAQ (reference sequence). The CDR3 sequence is 11 residues long. CDR3 coding DNA: TGTGCCAGCAGCTTGTCCGGGGAGCTGTTTTTT. Translating gives CASSLSGELFF.